Reported below is one TCR beta chain. The trim removed 8 bases at V and 7 bases at J, leaving 6 bases unmatched. This CDR3 has 14 residues. In germline, CDR1 is ENHRY, CDR2 SYGVKD. This entry comes from a study of cytomegalovirus exposure and HLA in healthy donors. The PCR made use of 60 Vbeta and 13 Jbeta primers. The assay was immunoSEQ multiplex PCR, and TCRdb's table has in-frame clones only and misses some. The sample holds some 100,000 clones, 69% seen once. This TCR derives from a woman in her sixties or seventies in good health and CMV-seropositive. What was sequenced was PBMCs. This chain connects TRBV10-3 to TRBJ2-1; 12 nucleotides align to TRBD2. The chain's CDR3 is CAIGASGGANEQFF. The CDR3 region has the DNA TGTGCCATCGGGGCTAGCGGGGGGGCTAATGAGCAGTTCTTC.